This T cell receptor beta chain was recovered during a study of T cells in localized non-small cell lung cancer. Study results and caveats: Of the top 100 tumor clones, median 57 were in adjacent lung, 25 to 30 among its top 100. Uninvolved nearby lung showed the greatest T cell clonality, exceeding that found in tumor. Sequence data derive from only one tumor region, so heterogeneity remains possible.

CDR3 length: 14 amino acids. The germline V gene has CDR1 SGHAT and CDR2 FQNNGV. The junction had 5 bases not matched to a gene; V was cut back by 4 bases and J by 4 bases. On this clone itself: Its cognate antigen is unknown.

Data came from immunoSEQ multiplex PCR; TCRdb stores just in-frame clones and leaves some out. The sample has about 78,000 clones; 80% to 90% are singletons. The J gene is TRBJ1-2, the V gene TRBV11-2; 8 nucleotides line up with TRBD1. Sequencing was performed on peripheral blood, taken before any cancer treatment. This sequence originates from a man between 40 and 70 years old with stage I lung adenocarcinoma. The CDR3 loop reads CASSSGQGGYGYTF. In DNA, the CDR3 is TGTGCCAGCAGCTCCGGACAGGGTGGCTATGGCTACACCTTC.